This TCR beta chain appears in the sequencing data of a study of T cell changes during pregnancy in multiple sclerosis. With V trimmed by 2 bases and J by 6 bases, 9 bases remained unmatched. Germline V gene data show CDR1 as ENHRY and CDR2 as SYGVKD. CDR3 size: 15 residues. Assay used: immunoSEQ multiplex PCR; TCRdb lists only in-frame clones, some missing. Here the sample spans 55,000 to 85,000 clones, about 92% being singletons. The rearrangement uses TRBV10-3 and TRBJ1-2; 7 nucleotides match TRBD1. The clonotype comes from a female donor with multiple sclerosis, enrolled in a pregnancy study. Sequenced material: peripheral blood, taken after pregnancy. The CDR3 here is CAISEDNRGANGYTF. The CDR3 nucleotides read TGTGCCATCAGTGAGGACAACAGGGGCGCGAATGGCTACACCTTC.